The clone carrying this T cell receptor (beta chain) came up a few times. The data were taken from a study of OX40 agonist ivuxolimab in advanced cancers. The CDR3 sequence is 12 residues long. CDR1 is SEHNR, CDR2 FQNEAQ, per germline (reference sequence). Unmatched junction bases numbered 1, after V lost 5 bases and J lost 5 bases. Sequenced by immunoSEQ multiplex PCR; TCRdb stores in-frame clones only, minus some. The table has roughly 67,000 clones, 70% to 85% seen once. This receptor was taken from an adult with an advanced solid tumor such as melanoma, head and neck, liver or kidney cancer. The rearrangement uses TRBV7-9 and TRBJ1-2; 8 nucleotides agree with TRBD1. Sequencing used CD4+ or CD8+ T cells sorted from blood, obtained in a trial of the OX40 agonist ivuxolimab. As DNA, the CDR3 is TGTGCCAGCAGCCGGACAGGGTATGGCTACACCTTC. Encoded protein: CASSRTGYGYTF.